The next 13 T cell receptor beta chains were all read from a single sample in a study of blood T cell repertoires in COVID-19. Profiled with immunoSEQ multiplex PCR; TCRdb holds only in-frame clones, not every one. The data contain some 350,000 clones, about 87% of them seen just once; the ten biggest clones take up 3%. Material: peripheral blood. These receptors all come from a human donor in a cohort sampled during active COVID-19.

The genes are TRBV27 and TRBJ1-1, with a possible D match to TRBD1 (5 bases). Germline lookup yields CDR1 MNHEY and CDR2 SMNVEV (reference sequence). The CDR3 has 15 amino acids. V dropped 6 bases and J dropped 5 bases, with 19 bases sitting between them. The CDR3 spells CASRPQVAGVTEAFF. CDR3 nucleotide sequence: TGTGCCAGCAGGCCACAGGTAGCTGGGGTAACTGAAGCTTTCTTT.

The chain links TRBV6-5 to TRBJ2-1; 8 nucleotides agree with TRBD2. Trimming cost V 7 bases and J 0 bases; bases outside gene matches: 5. CDR1 and CDR2 from the germline V gene are MNHEY and SVGAGI. CDR3 length: 15 residues. CDR3 amino acids: CASKRSGSSYNEQFF. In DNA, the CDR3 is TGTGCCAGCAAGCGCAGCGGGAGCTCCTACAATGAGCAGTTCTTC.

V gene TRBV7-3 combines with J gene TRBJ2-7; 8 bases line up with TRBD1. This CDR3 is built from 14 residues. In germline, CDR1 is SGHTA, CDR2 FQGTGA. V lost 5 bases to trimming and J lost 5 bases; unmatched junction nucleotides: 8. As DNA, the CDR3 is TGTGCCAGCAGCCTATCGGGACAGGCTGACGAGCAGTACTTC. Protein: CASSLSGQADEQYF. The full variable domain, completed using reference TRBV7-3 and TRBJ2-7, is GAGVSQTPSNKVTEKGKYVELRCDPISGHTALYWYRQSLGQGPEFLIYFQGTGAADDSGLPNDRFFAVRPEGSVSTLKIQRTERGDSAVYLCASSLSGQADEQYFGPGTRLTVT.

In DNA form, the CDR3 reads TGCGCCAGCAGCGGGGGCTCTAGCGGGGATAATAATGAGCAGTTCTTC. Amino acids: CASSGGSSGDNNEQFF. The chain uses TRBV5-1 and TRBJ2-1; TRBD2 aligns across 9 bases. The CDR3 is 16 amino acids. Per germline, CDR1 SGHRS and CDR2 YFSETQ. The V segment lost 4 bases and the J segment 7 bases; nucleotides outside the gene matches: 12.

V and J are TRBV6-5 and TRBJ1-1; D call uncertain. CDR1 and CDR2 from the germline V gene are MNHEY and SVGAGI. V lost 2 bases and J 1 base, leaving 8 bases between the germline ends. This CDR3 is built from 14 residues. The CDR3 spells CASSYLRRNTEAFF. The CDR3 DNA reads TGTGCCAGCAGTTACCTTCGCAGGAACACTGAAGCTTTCTTT.

In this sample, this clone turned up a few times. The genes are TRBV5-1 and TRBJ1-2, with D maybe TRBD1 (6 bases). The CDR3 has 15 amino acids. V gave up 4 bases and J gave up 4 bases, with 17 bases separating them. Germline V lookup: CDR1 SGHRS, CDR2 YFSETQ. CDR3 coding DNA: TGCGCCAGCAGCACGACAGGCGACTTTACCTATGGCTACACCTTC. Its translation: CASSTTGDFTYGYTF.

This rearrangement joins TRBV7-2 to TRBJ1-1; no reliable D call. Trimming removed 7 bases from V and 4 bases from J, with 13 bases in between. Germline V lookup: CDR1 SGHTA, CDR2 FQGNSA. The length of the CDR3 is 13 residues. In DNA, the CDR3 is TGTGCCAGCACGCCCCCGGGGTTCACTGAAGCTTTCTTT. Its protein product is CASTPPGFTEAFF.

The rearrangement links TRBV9 to TRBJ2-1; TRBD2 agrees at 9 bases. Trimming removed 4 bases from V and 9 bases from J; junction bases left unmatched: 8. The CDR3 extends over 14 amino acids. In germline, CDR1 is SGDLS, CDR2 YYNGEE. The CDR3 DNA reads as TGTGCCAGCAGCCCGGGACTAGCAGCCGGTGAGCAGTTCTTC. This gives the protein CASSPGLAAGEQFF.

The CDR3 coding sequence is TGTGCCAGCTCACCGGGCCAGCGGGAGACCCAGTACTTC. Amino acid sequence: CASSPGQRETQYF. The V and J genes are TRBV18 and TRBJ2-5, with D maybe TRBD2 (5 bases). V was pared by 3 bases and J by 5 bases, with 10 bases between. The CDR3 totals 13 residues. The germline CDR1 and CDR2 sequences are KGHSH and LQKENI.

The CDR3 DNA reads TGTGCCAGCAGCGTAGGTGGGGGCAGGCCAGATACGCAGTATTTT. It codes for CASSVGGGRPDTQYF. The chain has TRBV9 and TRBJ2-3; D possibly corresponds to TRBD1 (6 bases). The CDR3 runs 15 residues. Germline-derived CDR1 and CDR2 are SGDLS and YYNGEE. The V end lost 0 bases, the J end lost 4 bases, and 12 bases lay between the germline ends.

The chain joins TRBV11-2 to TRBJ2-7, with D possibly TRBD1 on 5 matching bases. V lost 5 bases to trimming and J lost 3 bases, with 14 bases between them. This CDR3 is built from 14 residues. The germline CDR1 and CDR2 sequences are SGHAT and FQNNGV. CDR3 DNA: TGTGCCAGCAGCCTTCGTAGACAGAGCTACGAGCAGTACTTC. It specifies CASSLRRQSYEQYF.

This chain joins TRBV7-3 and TRBJ2-7; 10 positions match TRBD2. The CDR3 runs 15 residues. CDR1 and CDR2 (germline): SGHTA, FQGTGA. Trimming took 2 bases from V and 5 from J; bases not matched to a gene: 6. CDR3 nucleotides: TGTGCCAGCAGCTTAGAGCTAGCGGGGGAGAACGAGCAGTACTTC. The encoded protein is CASSLELAGENEQYF.

The CDR3 reads CASSLGTRDTQETQYF. The DNA for the CDR3 is TGCGCCAGCAGCTTGGGGACCCGGGACACCCAAGAGACCCAGTACTTC. V usage is TRBV5-1 and J usage is TRBJ2-5; maybe TRBD1 (6 bases). This CDR3 has 16 residues. Per the germline V gene, CDR1 is SGHRS and CDR2 is YFSETQ. The germline V and J ends were trimmed by 0 bases and 1 base, with 13 bases remaining between them.